This T cell receptor beta chain was recorded in a study of T cells after yellow fever vaccination. TCRdb called the 5' RACE reads again in MiXCR, with one record for every CDR3 protein. Here the sample spans around 230,000 distinct CDR3 sequences, approximately 6.3% being singletons. Germline V CDR1 and CDR2: SGHAT, FQNNGV. Trimming removed 5 bases at V and 1 base at J, with 24 bases between. This CDR3 is built from 19 residues. This clonotype was seen at least ten times. Sequenced material: CD4+ T cells sorted from PBMCs, taken on the day of the yellow fever booster vaccination. The chain carries TRBV11-2 and TRBJ1-3, with D perhaps TRBD1 (5 bases). This TCR was sampled from a man aged 25-40 years who received the YFV17D yellow fever vaccine. The CDR3 sequence is CASSPNLLTTRGSGNTIYF. The CDR3 DNA reads as TGTGCCAGCAGCCCAAATCTCCTTACGACTCGGGGGTCTGGAAACACCATATATTTT.